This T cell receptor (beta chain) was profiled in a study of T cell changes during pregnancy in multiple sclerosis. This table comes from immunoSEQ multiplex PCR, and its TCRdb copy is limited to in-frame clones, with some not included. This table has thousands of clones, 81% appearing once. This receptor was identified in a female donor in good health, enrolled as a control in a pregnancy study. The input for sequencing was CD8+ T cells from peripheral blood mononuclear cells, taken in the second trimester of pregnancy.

CDR3 DNA: TGTGCCAGCAGCCTCTTGCTCGGGAGCCTTAACACCGGGGAGCTGTTTTTT. As protein: CASSLLLGSLNTGELFF. This chain links TRBV28 with TRBJ2-2, with a possible D match to TRBD2 (6 bases). The CDR3 spans 17 residues. CDR1 is MDHEN and CDR2 is SYDVKM in the germline V gene. V was shortened by 6 bases and J by 2 bases, with 19 bases between the two germline ends.